This T cell receptor beta chain was captured in a study of T-cell memory formation after mild COVID-19. The CDR3 consists of 15 residues. After removal of 3 bases from V and 4 bases from J, the junction contained 7 bases not matched to a gene. Per the germline V gene, CDR1 is SGHDT and CDR2 is YYEEEE. TCRdb redid the calling of the 5' RACE reads with MiXCR, one entry per CDR3 protein. The data contain under 400,000 distinct CDR3 sequences, around 30% of them singletons. There are a few counts of this clonotype. The clonotype comes from an adult woman who had mild COVID-19 (a few samples of this study predate the infection). Cell type and time point are not known. The J gene is TRBJ2-5, the V gene TRBV5-6; 9 nucleotides agree with TRBD1. Sample: PBMCs or a T cell subset sorted from them (not recorded which). In DNA, the CDR3 is TGTGCCAGCAGCTGGGGGACAGGGAGAAGAGAGACCCAGTACTTC. This sequence encodes CASSWGTGRRETQYF.